Detailed here is one TCR beta chain. Its antigen is not identified. The sample belongs to a study of blood T cells in healthy people across ages. Study context: Template switching caught about one barcoded beta molecule for each two T cells.

Trimming shortened V by 5 bases and J by 6 bases, and 14 bases separated the two germline ends. CDR1 is SEHNR, CDR2 FQNEAQ, per germline (reference sequence). The CDR3 is 14 amino acids. Russia was home to the donors, healthy Caucasian individuals aged roughly 6 to 95. General study findings and limits: Both higher diversity and more naive CD4+ cells marked long-lived donors when set against aged donors. Expanded clonotype shifts may have been confounded, as the donors had an unknown CMV status.

A sample-barcoded 5' primer and a J-beta primer mix were used in a second PCR of about 6 to 12 cycles. TCRdb processed the 5' RACE reads anew with MiXCR; each CDR3 protein has one entry. The sample yields some 880,000 distinct CDR3 sequences, under 40% seen once. The V gene is TRBV7-9, the J gene TRBJ2-1, with unresolved D. The sequence was obtained from a man aged 18 to 30 in good health. Sequences were obtained from blood. The CDR3 loop is CASSVELDFNEQFF. The CDR3 DNA reads as TGTGCCAGCAGCGTAGAATTGGATTTCAATGAGCAGTTCTTC.